The 27 T cell receptor beta chains in this list originate from one sample, sequenced in a study of blood T cells in healthy people across ages. A sample-barcoded 5' primer and a J-beta primer mix were used in a second PCR of roughly 7 to 11 cycles. TCRdb re-called the 5' RACE reads through MiXCR, storing one row per CDR3 protein. Seen here are about 1.6 million distinct CDR3 sequences, around 36% observed once, and the top ten hold about 11%. Specimen: blood. These receptors all stem from a woman under 40 in good health.

The rearrangement uses TRBV7-2 and TRBJ1-6, with 8 nucleotides matching TRBD1. Germline V gene data show CDR1 as SGHTA and CDR2 as FQGNSA. V was pared by 1 base and J by 2 bases, with 4 bases of the junction left unmatched. The CDR3 extends over 17 amino acids. CDR3 amino acids: CASSLGRDRTYNSPLHF. CDR3 bases: TGTGCCAGCAGCTTAGGGAGGGACAGGACCTATAATTCACCCCTCCACTTT.

This clonotype was seen repeatedly, ten times or more. This sequence joins TRBV7-9 and TRBJ2-7; D is undetermined. The CDR3 totals 14 residues. Trimming cost V 5 bases and J 0 bases, with 11 bases left between them. Germline CDR1 and CDR2: SEHNR and FQNEAQ (reference sequence). The CDR3 DNA is TGTGCCAGCAGCCTGGACCTAAGCTCCTACGAGCAGTACTTC. It encodes CASSLDLSSYEQYF.

The sample holds a few counts of this clonotype. The chain has TRBV19 and TRBJ2-7; D is ambiguous. Germline V gene sequence: CDR1 LNHDA, CDR2 SQIVND (reference sequence). Deletions cut 3 bases from V and 5 bases from J, with 17 bases between. The CDR3 has 15 residues. CDR3 amino acids: CASSMFFARPHEQYF. The CDR3 coding sequence is TGTGCCAGTAGTATGTTCTTTGCGAGACCCCACGAGCAGTACTTC.

The CDR3 DNA follows: TGTGCCAGCAGTGACAGGGACAGGGTTGGGGAAGGCTACACCTTC. It specifies CASSDRDRVGEGYTF. The V and J genes are TRBV25-1 and TRBJ1-2, with 9 bases aligning to TRBD1. V shed 3 bases, J shed 8 bases, and the junction held 10 bases outside the gene matches. The CDR3 has 15 residues. Per the germline V gene, CDR1 is MGHDK and CDR2 is SYGVNS.

This clonotype was observed a handful of times. The gene calls are TRBV3-1 and TRBJ1-2; D uncertain. Per germline, CDR1 LGHDT and CDR2 YNNKEL (reference sequence). The CDR3 consists of 18 residues. V lost 0 bases and J 2 bases, leaving 19 bases between the germline ends. The CDR3 reads CASSQERSFWEFNYGYTF. The CDR3, as DNA: TGTGCCAGCAGCCAAGAAAGGTCGTTCTGGGAGTTCAACTATGGCTACACCTTC.

Only a few counts were recorded for this clonotype. The chain is built from TRBV29-1 and TRBJ1-2; 7 nucleotides align to TRBD1. From germline, CDR1 is SQVTM and CDR2 ANQGSEA. The CDR3 is made up of 15 amino acids. V gave up 2 bases and J gave up 1 base; unmatched junction bases: 7. CDR3 DNA sequence: TGCAGCGTTGAAACCCGGGACAGCCATAACTATGGCTACACCTTC. It translates to CSVETRDSHNYGYTF.

The V call is TRBV6-5, the J call TRBJ1-2; D possibly corresponds to TRBD1 (6 bases). The length of the CDR3 is 14 residues. V gave up 2 bases and J gave up 7 bases, with 14 bases separating them. Germline V gene lookup returns CDR1 MNHEY and CDR2 SVGAGI. CDR3 sequence reads: CASSYRTAVGGYTF. The CDR3, as DNA: TGTGCCAGCAGTTACAGGACAGCAGTAGGTGGCTACACCTTC.

The chain combines TRBV27 with TRBJ2-1; 9 nucleotides line up with TRBD2. With V trimmed by 5 bases and J by 9 bases, 14 bases remained unmatched. The germline V gene has CDR1 MNHEY and CDR2 SMNVEV (reference sequence). There are 16 residues in the CDR3. CDR3 in amino acids: CASSPEGAGGLVEQFF. The CDR3 DNA sequence: TGTGCCAGCAGTCCCGAAGGAGCGGGAGGACTGGTTGAGCAGTTCTTC.

The chain recombines TRBV7-9 with TRBJ2-7; tentatively, D is TRBD1 (5 bases). The ends were cut back, 4 bases at V and 9 bases at J, with 16 bases in the middle. The CDR3 consists of 13 residues. Germline V lookup: CDR1 SEHNR, CDR2 FQNEAQ (reference sequence). In nucleotides, the CDR3 is TGTGCCAGCAGCTCGGACATACGGAACGGGCAGTACTTC. Translated: CASSSDIRNGQYF.

The CDR3 nucleotides read TGCAGTGCTAGTAGGCCACCCCAAGAGACCCAGTACTTC. Translating gives CSASRPPQETQYF. The chain couples TRBV20-1 to TRBJ2-5, with D unclear. Trimming left V 3 bases short and J 1 base short, with 9 bases between. CDR1 is DFQATT, CDR2 SNEGSKA, per germline (reference sequence). The CDR3 is made up of 13 amino acids.

The chain combines TRBV4-2 with TRBJ1-4; TRBD1 agrees at 7 bases. The germline CDR1 and CDR2 sequences are LGHNA and YNFKEQ. The CDR3 has 13 amino acids. V lost 5 bases and J lost 8; bases outside the gene matches: 5. CDR3: CASSSTGSEKLFF. CDR3 bases: TGTGCCAGCAGCTCGACAGGGTCGGAAAAACTGTTTTTT.

Remarks on this clonotype: An end of the junction differs from the germline gene, which may be a read error. This rearrangement joins TRBV4-2 to TRBJ2-7; 7 nucleotides line up with TRBD2. The CDR3 covers 15 residues. Looked up from germline, CDR1 is LGHNA and CDR2 is YNFKEQ. As DNA, the CDR3 is TGTGCCGGCAGCCAAGAACTAGCGCCGTCCTACGAGCAGTACTTC. Translation gives CAGSQELAPSYEQYF.

This clonotype showed up just a few times. The gene calls are TRBV6-5 and TRBJ2-5; 7 bases are shared with TRBD1. The J call could be wrong; TRBJ2-7 is a better fit for the DNA end. The CDR3 runs 16 residues. Germline lookup yields CDR1 MNHEY and CDR2 SVGAGI. The CDR3 spells CATYPIRDRAVDEQYF. The CDR3 region has the DNA TGTGCCACCTACCCGATCAGAGACAGGGCTGTCGACGAGCAGTACTTC.

This sequence joins TRBV5-6 and TRBJ2-1, with 7 bases that match TRBD1. Germline-derived CDR1 and CDR2 are SGHDT and YYEEEE. The V segment lost 0 bases and the J segment 9 bases; nucleotides outside the gene matches: 3. The CDR3 consists of 13 residues. The CDR3 region has the DNA TGTGCCAGCAGCTTGGGACAGGGCTTTGAGCAGTTCTTC. This translates into CASSLGQGFEQFF.

This clonotype was found a few times. The chain links TRBV6-4 to TRBJ2-1; 8 bases match TRBD1. The V segment lost 2 bases and the J segment 6 bases; nucleotides outside the gene matches: 3. The CDR3 is 14 residues long. Per germline, CDR1 MRHNA and CDR2 SNTAGT. The CDR3 region is CASSDDTGGNEQFF. CDR3 coding DNA: TGTGCCAGCAGTGACGATACAGGGGGCAATGAGCAGTTCTTC.

Of note for this clonotype: At one end the junction does not follow the germline gene, possibly because of a read error. V gene TRBV7-2 combines with J gene TRBJ2-2, with TRBD2 matching 16 bases. The germline V gene has CDR1 SGHTA and CDR2 FQGNSA. CDR3 length: 18 amino acids. CDR3 sequence (DNA): TGTGCCAGCAGCTTAGCGGGACTAGCGGGGGGGCACGCCGGGGAGCAGTTTTTT. It yields the protein CASSLAGLAGGHAGEQFF.

This chain uses TRBV20-1 with TRBJ2-5; D is unresolved. V was cut by 0 bases and J by 1 base, with 9 bases left in between. The CDR3 spans 14 residues. Germline V gives CDR1 DFQATT, CDR2 SNEGSKA (reference sequence). Written as DNA, the CDR3 is TGCAGTGCTAGAGAGTGGGCAGCCCAAGAGACCCAGTACTTC. Its protein product is CSAREWAAQETQYF.

The chain carries TRBV5-8 and TRBJ2-7; no firm D call. With 5 bases removed from V and 0 bases from J, the gap between germline ends came to 12 bases. This CDR3 has 14 amino acids. CDR1 is SGHTS, CDR2 YDEGEE, per germline. CDR3 amino acids: CASRHGRSSYEQYF. CDR3 nucleotides: TGTGCCAGCAGGCACGGCAGGAGCTCCTACGAGCAGTACTTC.

The rearrangement links TRBV5-4 to TRBJ2-3; D is tentatively TRBD1 or TRBD2 (6 bases each). The germline V gene encodes CDR1 SGHNT and CDR2 YYREEE (reference sequence). V lost 0 bases and J 4 bases, leaving 12 bases between the germline ends. The CDR3 is 15 amino acids. As DNA, the CDR3 is TGTGCCAGCAGCTTGGTGGGGGGCGACGCAGATACGCAGTATTTT. Amino acid sequence: CASSLVGGDADTQYF.

The chain couples TRBV7-8 to TRBJ2-7, with a possible D match to TRBD2 (6 bases). This CDR3 contains 16 residues. The V gene's germline CDR1 is SGHVS and CDR2 FQNEAQ. With 5 bases removed from V and 0 bases from J, the gap between germline ends came to 17 bases. The CDR3, as DNA: TGTGCCAGCAGCACACCACCGGCGGGAAGCTCCTACGAGCAGTACTTC. Its protein product is CASSTPPAGSSYEQYF.

The V call is TRBV3-1, the J call TRBJ2-1, with D unresolved. Trimming shortened V by 3 bases and J by 12 bases, and 12 bases separated the two germline ends. The CDR3 covers 12 residues. Germline V gene sequence: CDR1 LGHDT, CDR2 YNNKEL (reference sequence). CDR3 residues: CASSHGRPPQFF. The CDR3 DNA reads as TGTGCCAGCAGCCACGGACGTCCTCCGCAGTTCTTC.

With respect to this clonotype: One end of the junction does not line up with germline, which may come from a read error. The chain has TRBV25-1 and TRBJ2-1; 8 bases are a match to TRBD1. Germline CDR1 and CDR2: MGHDK and SYGVNS. The CDR3 totals 15 residues. CDR3 sequence (DNA): TGTGCCAACAGTGGTCAGGGGGCTAGCTACAATGAGCAGTTCTTC. It codes for CANSGQGASYNEQFF.

The chain carries TRBV7-2 and TRBJ1-1, with D possibly matching TRBD1 (5 bases). Deletions cut 4 bases from V and 6 bases from J, with 15 bases between. The CDR3 contains 14 residues. Germline-derived CDR1 and CDR2 are SGHTA and FQGNSA. The CDR3 loop is CASSSTISTAEAFF. CDR3 nucleotide sequence: TGTGCCAGCAGCTCGACCATCTCGACAGCTGAAGCTTTCTTT.

Only one count was recorded for this clonotype. This sequence joins TRBV20-1 and TRBJ2-1; the D gene could be TRBD1 or TRBD2 (5 bases each). Between the trimmed V and J ends, which lost 2 bases and 6 bases, there was a span of 17 bases. Germline lookup yields CDR1 DFQATT and CDR2 SNEGSKA (reference sequence). CDR3 length: 15 residues. As DNA, the CDR3 is TGCAGTGCTAGACTCGGGACGCAGATCCTCAATGAGCAGTTCTTC. This sequence encodes CSARLGTQILNEQFF.

The chain combines TRBV20-1 with TRBJ2-1, with 9 positions matching TRBD1. Germline V gives CDR1 DFQATT, CDR2 SNEGSKA (reference sequence). The trim removed 1 base at V and 9 bases at J, leaving 22 bases unmatched. This CDR3 region has 19 residues. The CDR3, as DNA: TGCAGTGCTAGAGTCGCGCCGGGACAGGGTGTCAGGAAGTCGGGTGAGCAGTTCTTC. Encoded protein: CSARVAPGQGVRKSGEQFF.

J is TRBJ2-1 and V is TRBV10-3; 7 positions agree with TRBD2. Looked up from germline, CDR1 is ENHRY and CDR2 is SYGVKD. The CDR3 sequence is 17 residues long. Unmatched junction bases numbered 18, after V lost 5 bases and J lost 8 bases. In DNA, the CDR3 is TGTGCCATCAGTCCCAAGGGACGAGCGGGGTTGAGCGATGAGCAGTTCTTC. Its protein product is CAISPKGRAGLSDEQFF.

Only one count was recorded for this clonotype. The rearrangement links TRBV4-1 to TRBJ2-3; 13 nucleotides line up with TRBD2. Per germline, CDR1 MGHRA and CDR2 YSYEKL. The CDR3 extends over 16 amino acids. After removal of 4 bases from V and 6 bases from J, the junction contained 7 bases not matched to a gene. CDR3 nucleotides: TGCGCCAGCAGCCGCCAACTAGCGGGGGGGTCGGATACGCAGTATTTT. This sequence encodes CASSRQLAGGSDTQYF.